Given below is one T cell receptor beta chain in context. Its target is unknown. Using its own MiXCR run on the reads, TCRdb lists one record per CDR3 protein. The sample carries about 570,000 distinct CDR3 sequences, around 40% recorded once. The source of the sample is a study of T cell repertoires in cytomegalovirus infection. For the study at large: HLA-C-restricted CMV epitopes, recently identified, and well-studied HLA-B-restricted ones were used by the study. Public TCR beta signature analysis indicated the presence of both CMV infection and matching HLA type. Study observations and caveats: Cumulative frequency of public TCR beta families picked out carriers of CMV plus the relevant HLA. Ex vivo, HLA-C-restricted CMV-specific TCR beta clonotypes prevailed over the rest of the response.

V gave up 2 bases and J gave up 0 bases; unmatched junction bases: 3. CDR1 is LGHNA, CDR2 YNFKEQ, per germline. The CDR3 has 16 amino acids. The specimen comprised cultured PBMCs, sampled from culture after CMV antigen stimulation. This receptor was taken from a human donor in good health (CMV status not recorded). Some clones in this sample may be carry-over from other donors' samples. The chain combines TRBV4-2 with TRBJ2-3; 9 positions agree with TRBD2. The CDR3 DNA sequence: TGTGCCAGCAGCCAACGGGCGGGGGGGAGCACAGATACGCAGTATTTT. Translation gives CASSQRAGGSTDTQYF.